This T cell receptor beta chain was documented in a study of patients and donors after allogeneic stem cell transplantation (dated by TCRdb to the early 2020s). On this clonotype itself: Its antigen is still unknown. Within one base of it there is no much larger clone, and no base qualities were kept.

The CDR3 numbers 14 residues from cysteine through phenylalanine. Only the CDR3 DNA is retained, 42 bases long and in frame from the first base. V lost 0 bases and J lost 7 bases; the stretch between them is 10 bases long. From a lookup of the germline V gene, CDR1 and CDR2 are LGHNA and YSLEER. Library generation was performed with RT-PCR. Instrument on record: NextSeq 550. In-frame beta chains were kept once TCRdb had trimmed the public reads at Q25 with fastp and called clones with MiXCR. Duplicate CDR3 protein sequences are folded into a single record with the most common DNA and genes. This sample holds about 410,000 distinct CDR3 sequences; approximately 16% were observed only once. The top ten clones comprise 6% to 8% of the sample.

This TCR came from a human donor who was either an allogeneic HSCT recipient or a stem cell or donor lymphocyte infusion donor (not recorded which). It is not recorded whose cells these are; they may come from a transplant donor. Material for sequencing was blood, either unsorted or a sorted T cell fraction (not recorded which). The chain couples TRBV4-3 to TRBJ1-5; no confident D gene assignment can be made. The base sequence is TGCGCCAGCAGCCAAGAGCCCCAACTACAGCCCCAGCATTTT. It codes for CASSQEPQLQPQHF.